The 23 T cell receptor beta chains presented below share a single source sample, sequenced in a study of OX40 agonist ivuxolimab in advanced cancers. Receptor amplification or capture employed the immunoSEQ multiplex PCR assay. Held by TCRdb, this immuneACCESS table contains in-frame sequences only and omits some clones. Under half of the omission traces to an unresolved V gene where checked; the cause of the rest is unknown. The sample table shows 30,000 or so clones, and about 77% are seen once. Jointly, the top ten make up around 10% of the sample. The starting material was CD4+ or CD8+ T cells sorted from blood, obtained in a trial of the OX40 agonist ivuxolimab. The receptor source for this set is an adult with an advanced solid tumor such as melanoma, head and neck, liver or kidney cancer.

Details on this clone: Distinct nucleotide sequences in the sample also encode this CDR3. This chain links TRBV7-9 with TRBJ1-1, with TRBD1 matching 8 bases. Germline V lookup: CDR1 SEHNR, CDR2 FQNEAQ (reference sequence). This CDR3 spans 15 amino acids. The trim removed 5 bases at V and 0 bases at J, leaving 5 bases unmatched. DNA of the CDR3: TGTGCCAGCAGCCCCCGGACAGGGATGAACACTGAAGCTTTCTTT. Its protein product is CASSPRTGMNTEAFF.

The V and J genes are TRBV5-1 and TRBJ2-3, with D hard to call. Germline-derived CDR1 and CDR2 are SGHRS and YFSETQ. Trimming left V 4 bases short and J 2 bases short, with 20 bases between. The length of the CDR3 is 17 residues. CDR3 in amino acids: CASSRLGRPPDTDTQYF. In DNA, the CDR3 is TGCGCCAGCAGCCGCCTCGGGCGGCCACCCGACACAGATACGCAGTATTTT.

The chain links TRBV5-8 to TRBJ2-3; D might be TRBD1 or TRBD2, each matching 5 bases. This CDR3 is 16 amino acids long. The V gene's germline CDR1 is SGHTS and CDR2 YDEGEE. V was clipped by 1 base and J by 2 bases, with 14 bases between them. The CDR3 coding sequence is TGTGCCAGCAGCTTGTACGTCTGGGGGTCCACAGATACGCAGTATTTT. It encodes CASSLYVWGSTDTQYF.

This sequence joins TRBV6-1 and TRBJ1-3; D is unclear. The CDR3 has 19 residues. The V and J ends lost 0 bases and 0 bases respectively, with 18 bases between them. From germline, CDR1 is MNHNS and CDR2 SASEGT. CDR3 nucleotide sequence: TGTGCCAGCAGTGAAGCCATCCCCGGGGTCGCCAGCTCTGGAAACACCATATATTTT. Protein: CASSEAIPGVASSGNTIYF.

The V call is TRBV7-9, the J call TRBJ1-6, with unresolved D. The germline gives CDR1 SEHNR, CDR2 FQNEAQ (reference sequence). The V gene lost 5 bases and the J gene lost 0 bases, with 17 bases spanning the gap. The CDR3 sequence is 18 residues long. CDR3 bases: TGTGCCAGCAGCGTCCCCGCGACGGAGAGCTCCTATAATTCACCCCTCCACTTT. Amino acid sequence: CASSVPATESSYNSPLHF.

The J gene is TRBJ2-6, the V gene TRBV19, with TRBD1 as a possible D gene (6 bases). Trimming stripped 6 bases from V and 0 bases from J, with 12 bases between. The CDR3 length is 16 residues. CDR1 and CDR2 (germline): LNHDA, SQIVND (reference sequence). The CDR3 loop reads CASRRQVYSGANVLTF. Here the CDR3 DNA reads TGTGCCAGTAGGAGACAGGTCTACTCTGGGGCCAACGTCCTGACTTTC.

The CDR3 is CASSTPAPSGGHYNEQFF. CDR3 in DNA: TGTGCCAGCAGCACACCGGCGCCTAGCGGGGGCCACTACAATGAGCAGTTCTTC. This sequence joins TRBV5-4 and TRBJ2-1, with 10 bases that match TRBD2. Germline CDR1 reads SGHNT; CDR2 reads YYREEE (reference sequence). After removal of 4 bases from V and 3 bases from J, the junction contained 13 bases not matched to a gene. The CDR3 contains 18 residues.

This clone was found a few times. The chain recombines TRBV6-5 with TRBJ1-3; a weak D match, TRBD1 (5 bases). Trimming left V 6 bases short and J 4 bases short, with 10 bases between. The germline CDR1 and CDR2 sequences are MNHEY and SVGAGI. This CDR3 has 13 residues. CDR3 DNA: TGTGCCAGCAGGAGGGGATCCGGAAACACCATATATTTT. This sequence encodes CASRRGSGNTIYF.

V and J are TRBV7-8 and TRBJ1-1; D gene ambiguous. Germline CDR1 SGHVS, CDR2 FQNEAQ. The CDR3 loop spans 13 amino acids. The ends were cut back, 1 base at V and 4 bases at J, with 7 bases in the middle. CDR3 nucleotides: TGTGCCAGCAGCTTAGGAATCGTCACTGAAGCTTTCTTT. The encoded protein is CASSLGIVTEAFF.

The V call is TRBV6-6, the J call TRBJ1-2; 7 bases fit TRBD1. CDR1 MNHNY and CDR2 SVGAGI come from the germline V gene (reference sequence). The CDR3 has 14 amino acids. The ends lost 4 bases at V and 3 bases at J; junction bases unmatched: 5. The CDR3 DNA is TGTGCCAGCAGTTCCCTCAGGGGGGACTATGGCTACACCTTC. Amino acids: CASSSLRGDYGYTF.

V gene TRBV6-6 combines with J gene TRBJ1-1; D gene unclear. Germline values: CDR1 MNHNY, CDR2 SVGAGI (reference sequence). V lost 6 bases and J lost 9, with 17 bases in between. The CDR3 is 13 amino acids. The CDR3 bases are TGTGCCAGCAGAGAAGAGGAAAACTTGAAAGCTTTCTTT. Its translation is CASREEENLKAFF.

This clone was seen only a few times. The rearrangement joins TRBV6-5 to TRBJ1-2, with 9 bases identical to TRBD1. The CDR3 covers 14 residues. With 2 bases clipped from V and 4 bases from J, the junction kept 2 bases outside the gene matches. Germline V gene lookup returns CDR1 MNHEY and CDR2 SVGAGI. The CDR3 sequence is CASSYGQGLYGYTF. DNA for the CDR3: TGTGCCAGCAGTTACGGACAGGGGCTCTATGGCTACACCTTC.

The chain combines TRBV5-6 with TRBJ2-5, with D maybe TRBD2 (6 bases). Germline CDR1 is SGHDT and CDR2 is YYEEEE. The CDR3 totals 15 residues. Trimming stripped 2 bases from V and 2 bases from J, with 13 bases between. Here the CDR3 DNA reads TGTGCCAGCAGCTTTGTAGCGGAGGAGCAAGAGACCCAGTACTTC. Residues: CASSFVAEEQETQYF.

The CDR3 nucleotides read TGTGCCAGCAGGCCGACTTGGGACAGGGGGCGTCCTGGGGCCAACGTCCTGACTTTC. As protein: CASRPTWDRGRPGANVLTF. The chain uses TRBV7-9 and TRBJ2-6; 12 bases align to TRBD1. The V gene end was trimmed by 6 bases and the J gene end by 2 bases; junction bases not matched to a gene: 11. The CDR3 sequence is 19 residues long. CDR1 is SEHNR, CDR2 FQNEAQ, per germline (reference sequence).

This clone was counted a few times. The chain recombines TRBV7-3 with TRBJ2-1, with 8 nucleotides matching TRBD2. V gave up 6 bases and J gave up 0 bases; unmatched junction bases: 4. This CDR3 comprises 15 residues. CDR1 is SGHTA and CDR2 is FQGTGA in the germline V gene. Here the CDR3 DNA reads TGTGCCAGCAGACGCGGGGGGAGCTCCTACAATGAGCAGTTCTTC. It is translated as CASRRGGSSYNEQFF.

This chain connects TRBV4-3 to TRBJ2-3; 7 bases match TRBD2. The trim removed 4 bases at V and 2 bases at J, leaving 6 bases unmatched. Germline CDR1 is LGHNA and CDR2 is YSLEER. The CDR3 extends over 15 amino acids. This chain's CDR3 is CASSREGRYTDTQYF. The CDR3 nucleotides read TGCGCCAGCAGCCGGGAGGGCAGGTACACAGATACGCAGTATTTT.

V is TRBV5-5 and J is TRBJ2-2; 7 positions match TRBD2. Germline CDR1 and CDR2: SGHKS and YYEKEE (reference sequence). CDR3 length equals 17 residues. V was clipped by 7 bases and J by 1 base; unmatched bases: 13. CDR3 amino acids: CASLHSVASGNTGELFF. CDR3 DNA: TGTGCCAGCCTACACTCGGTGGCTAGCGGGAACACCGGGGAGCTGTTTTTT.

The chain uses TRBV5-4 and TRBJ2-3; unclear D gene. This CDR3 is built from 12 residues. With 2 bases removed from V and 4 bases from J, the gap between germline ends came to 5 bases. Per the germline V gene, CDR1 is SGHNT and CDR2 is YYREEE (reference sequence). The chain's CDR3 is CASSFGADTQYF. The CDR3, as DNA: TGTGCCAGCAGCTTTGGGGCAGATACGCAGTATTTT.

The gene calls are TRBV7-9 and TRBJ1-1; D may be TRBD1 (6 bases). V lost 4 bases and J lost 0, with 15 bases in between. CDR3 length: 16 residues. CDR1 SEHNR and CDR2 FQNEAQ come from the germline V gene (reference sequence). CDR3 DNA: TGTGCCAGCAGCTCAGACAGGACGACTATGAACACTGAAGCTTTCTTT. Encoded protein: CASSSDRTTMNTEAFF.

The rearrangement links TRBV7-8 to TRBJ1-6; possibly TRBD1 for D (5 bases). V was cut by 1 base and J by 10 bases, with 26 bases left in between. There are 19 residues in the CDR3. Germline CDR1 and CDR2: SGHVS and FQNEAQ. CDR3 bases: TGTGCCAGCAGCTTAGGTCATGCAGGGCGAAGCCGCATTACGTCACCCCTCCACTTT. Protein: CASSLGHAGRSRITSPLHF.

This clone has a handful of counts. The rearrangement uses TRBV9 and TRBJ2-1, with 8 bases fitting TRBD2. The germline V gene has CDR1 SGDLS and CDR2 YYNGEE. V was clipped by 0 bases and J by 7 bases; unmatched bases: 9. This CDR3 region has 16 residues. For the CDR3, the DNA is TGTGCCAGCAGCGTAGCGGGGGGGGCCCTTGAGAATGAGCAGTTCTTC. Its translation: CASSVAGGALENEQFF. Full variable domain (missing parts from reference TRBV9 and TRBJ2-1): DSGVTQTPKHLITATGQRVTLRCSPRSGDLSVYWYQQSLDQGLQFLIQYYNGEERAKGNILERFSAQQFPDLHSELNLSSLELGDSALYFCASSVAGGALENEQFFGPGTRLTVL.

The rearrangement links TRBV7-9 to TRBJ2-7; D is uncertain. The germline CDR1 and CDR2 sequences are SEHNR and FQNEAQ (reference sequence). The CDR3 totals 14 residues. Trimming cost V 6 bases and J 0 bases, with 12 bases left between them. The CDR3 DNA is TGTGCCAGCAGTCCCTTCGAGGACTCCTACGAGCAGTACTTC. This sequence encodes CASSPFEDSYEQYF.

Comments on this clone: The junction shows a germline mismatch at one end, possibly a read error. The chain links TRBV7-7 to TRBJ2-2; 12 bases line up with TRBD1. Germline CDR1 reads SSHAT; CDR2 reads FNYEAQ (reference sequence). This CDR3 is 20 amino acids long. The CDR3 bases are TGTGCTAGCAGCTTAGAATCAAGGGACAGGGGGCTCCGCCGATCTGGGGAGCTGTTTTTT. The encoded protein is CASSLESRDRGLRRSGELFF.